The rows below give T cell receptor beta chains drawn from one sample of a study of blood T cell repertoires in COVID-19. The assay was immunoSEQ multiplex PCR, and TCRdb's table has in-frame clones only and misses some. The data show 55,000 or so clones, over 75% seen once. Sequencing input: peripheral blood. Receptors originate from a man between 40 and 49 years old with acute or convalescent COVID-19. Both conserved end residues are trimmed from each CDR3. Each record gives: CDR3 protein, V gene.

ASSRTGGSYEQY	TRBV27
ASSPVTSGYRYEQY	TRBV10-1
ATDRPGQGTYEQY	TRBV24-1
ATSTQASLDTQY	TRBV24-1
ASSERNYGYT	TRBV2
ASRQGSGANVLT	TRBV2
ASSVGASGDTDTQY	TRBV9
ASSRTLEMNYNSPLH	TRBV5-6
ASRYAQGVDTEAF	TRBV7-2
ASSDLGPNTEAF	TRBV25-1
ASSIGSVYGYT	TRBV19
ASSRARQGSYGYT	TRBV3-1/TRBV3-2
ASTMTVGDTQY	TRBV6-5
ASLSRGSSYNEQF	TRBV7-2
ASSGTSGRTVNEQF	TRBV9
ASSLRGERGTQY	TRBV9
ATSDPGTSGRISDTQY	TRBV24-1
ARPSRRGLYEQY	TRBV18
ASSLPGTGAYNSPLH	TRBV28
ASSPMGAGELF	TRBV9
ASSPRGLSAGDSSYEQY	TRBV19
ASSLDRHTEAF	TRBV11-1
ASSETGSRNSPLH	TRBV9
ASTGVGVSTDTQY	TRBV19